This T cell receptor (beta chain) was retrieved from a study of T cell responses to AZD1222 COVID-19 vaccine. Study results and limitations: Reportedly, nearly half the spike-specific TCRs target unmutated variant regions. Most donors were white British, females outnumbered males, and clonal diversity was possibly underestimated. Spike-specific TCR depth and breadth grew after two AZD1222 doses.

In the case of this clone: Its antigen remains unknown.

This CDR3 is 15 amino acids long. J gave up 3 bases and V 3 bases, and 8 bases lay outside the gene matches. The germline V gene encodes CDR1 MNHEY and CDR2 SMNVEV (reference sequence). Some clones are missing from TCRdb's copy, which holds only in-frame ones; the method was immunoSEQ multiplex PCR. The sample holds fewer than 120,000 clones; approximately 90% are singletons and the top ten take roughly 15%. The sample consisted of peripheral blood, taken 28 days after the second AZD1222 dose. The receptor comes from an adult who received the AZD1222 COVID-19 vaccine. The chain uses TRBV27 and TRBJ2-7; 7 bases align to TRBD1. In DNA form, the CDR3 reads TGTGCCAGCAGTTTCTTGGGACAGTCTTTCTACGAGCAGTACTTC. Protein product: CASSFLGQSFYEQYF.